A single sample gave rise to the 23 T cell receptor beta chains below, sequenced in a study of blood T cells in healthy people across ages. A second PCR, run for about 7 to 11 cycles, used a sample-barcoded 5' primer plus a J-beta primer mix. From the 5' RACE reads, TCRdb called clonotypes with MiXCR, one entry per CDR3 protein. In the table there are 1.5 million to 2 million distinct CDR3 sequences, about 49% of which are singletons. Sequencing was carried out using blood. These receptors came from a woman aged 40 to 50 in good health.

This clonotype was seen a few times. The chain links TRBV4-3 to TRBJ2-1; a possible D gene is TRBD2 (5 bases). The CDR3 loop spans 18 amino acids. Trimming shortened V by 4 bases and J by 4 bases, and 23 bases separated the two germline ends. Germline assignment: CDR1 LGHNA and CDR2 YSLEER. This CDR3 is CASSPEANGMEEYNEQFF. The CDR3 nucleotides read TGCGCCAGCAGCCCCGAGGCCAATGGAATGGAGGAATACAATGAGCAGTTCTTC.

Here the CDR3 DNA reads TGTGCCAGCAGTACCCGGGCTCAGCCCTTTACCCAGTACTTC. Protein: CASSTRAQPFTQYF. V is TRBV12-3 or TRBV12-4 and J is TRBJ2-5; no definite D call. The CDR3 length is 14 residues. Deletions cut 5 bases from V and 8 bases from J, with 18 bases between.

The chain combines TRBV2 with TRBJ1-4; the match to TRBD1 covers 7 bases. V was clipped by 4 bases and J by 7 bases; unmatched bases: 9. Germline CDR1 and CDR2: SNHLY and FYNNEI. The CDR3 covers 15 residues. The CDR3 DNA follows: TGTGCCAGCAGTGGAGAAGGGGGCGCGGGTGAAAAACTGTTTTTT. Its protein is CASSGEGGAGEKLFF. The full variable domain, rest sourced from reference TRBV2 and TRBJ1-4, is EPEVTQTPSHQVTQMGQEVILRCVPISNHLYFYWYRQILGQKVEFLVSFYNNEISEKSEIFDDQFSVERPDGSNFTLKIRSTKLEDSAMYFCASSGEGGAGEKLFFGSGTQLSVL.

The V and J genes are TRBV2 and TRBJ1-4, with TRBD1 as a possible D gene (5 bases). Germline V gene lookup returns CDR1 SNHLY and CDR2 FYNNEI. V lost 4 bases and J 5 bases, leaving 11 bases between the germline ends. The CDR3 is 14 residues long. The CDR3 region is CASSAGTVNEKLFF. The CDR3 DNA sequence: TGTGCCAGCAGTGCCGGGACGGTCAATGAAAAACTGTTTTTT.

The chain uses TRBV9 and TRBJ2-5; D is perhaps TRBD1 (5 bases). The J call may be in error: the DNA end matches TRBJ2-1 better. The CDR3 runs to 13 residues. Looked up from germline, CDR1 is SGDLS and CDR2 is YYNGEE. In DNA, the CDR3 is TGTGCCAGCAGCGTCTTGGGGCAAGAGACCCAGTTCTTC. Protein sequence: CASSVLGQETQFF.

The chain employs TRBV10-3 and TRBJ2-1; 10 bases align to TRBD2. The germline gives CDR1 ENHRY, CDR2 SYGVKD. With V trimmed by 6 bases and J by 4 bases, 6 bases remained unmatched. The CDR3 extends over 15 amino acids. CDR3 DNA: TGTGCCATCAGCACAGGACTAGCGGAGTACAATGAGCAGTTCTTC. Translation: CAISTGLAEYNEQFF.

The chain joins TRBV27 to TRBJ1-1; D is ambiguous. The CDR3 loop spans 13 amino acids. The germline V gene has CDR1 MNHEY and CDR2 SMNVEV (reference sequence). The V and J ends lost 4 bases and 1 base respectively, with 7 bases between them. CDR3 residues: CASSYSSNTEAFF. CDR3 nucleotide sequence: TGTGCCAGCAGTTATTCGTCGAACACTGAAGCTTTCTTT.

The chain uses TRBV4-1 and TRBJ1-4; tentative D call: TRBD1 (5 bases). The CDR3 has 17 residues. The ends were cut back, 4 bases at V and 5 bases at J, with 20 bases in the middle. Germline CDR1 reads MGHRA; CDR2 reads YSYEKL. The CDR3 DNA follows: TGCGCCAGCAGCCTCATCCGACCGGGACTGTCAAATGAAAAACTGTTTTTT. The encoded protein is CASSLIRPGLSNEKLFF.

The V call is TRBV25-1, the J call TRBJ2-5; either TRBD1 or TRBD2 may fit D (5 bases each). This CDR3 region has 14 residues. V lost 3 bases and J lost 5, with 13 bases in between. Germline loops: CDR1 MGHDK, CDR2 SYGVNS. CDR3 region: CASSEPGPRETQYF. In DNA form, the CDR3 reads TGTGCCAGCAGTGAGCCGGGACCTAGGGAGACCCAGTACTTC.

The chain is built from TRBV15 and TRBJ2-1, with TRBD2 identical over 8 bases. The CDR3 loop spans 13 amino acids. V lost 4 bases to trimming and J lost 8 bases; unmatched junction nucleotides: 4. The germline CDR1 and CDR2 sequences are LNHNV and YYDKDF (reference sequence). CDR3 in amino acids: CATSKAGEYEQFF. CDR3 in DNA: TGTGCCACCAGCAAAGCGGGGGAATATGAGCAGTTCTTC.

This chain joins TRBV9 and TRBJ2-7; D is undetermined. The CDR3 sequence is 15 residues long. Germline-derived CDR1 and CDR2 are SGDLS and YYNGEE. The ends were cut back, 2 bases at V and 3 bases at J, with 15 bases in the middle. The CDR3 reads CASSVQPSTDYEQYF. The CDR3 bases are TGTGCCAGCAGCGTGCAGCCATCGACCGACTACGAGCAGTACTTC.

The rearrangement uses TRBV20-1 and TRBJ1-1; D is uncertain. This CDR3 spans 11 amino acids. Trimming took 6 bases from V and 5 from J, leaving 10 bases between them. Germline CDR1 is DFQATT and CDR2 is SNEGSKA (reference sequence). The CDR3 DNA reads TGCAGTGCCAATCATTGGACTGAAGCTTTCTTT. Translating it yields CSANHWTEAFF.

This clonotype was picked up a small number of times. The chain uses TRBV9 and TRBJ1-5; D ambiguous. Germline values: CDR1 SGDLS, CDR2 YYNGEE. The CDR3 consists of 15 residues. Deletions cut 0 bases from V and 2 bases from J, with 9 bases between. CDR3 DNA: TGTGCCAGCAGCGTAGACCCTGGGGGCAATCAGCCCCAGCATTTT. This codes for CASSVDPGGNQPQHF.

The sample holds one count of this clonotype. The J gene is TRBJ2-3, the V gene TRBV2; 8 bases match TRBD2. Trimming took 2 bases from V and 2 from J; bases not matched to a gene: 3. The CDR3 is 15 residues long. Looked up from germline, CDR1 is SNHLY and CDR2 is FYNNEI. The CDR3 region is CASSERRGATDTQYF. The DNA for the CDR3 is TGTGCCAGCAGTGAAAGGCGGGGGGCCACAGATACGCAGTATTTT.

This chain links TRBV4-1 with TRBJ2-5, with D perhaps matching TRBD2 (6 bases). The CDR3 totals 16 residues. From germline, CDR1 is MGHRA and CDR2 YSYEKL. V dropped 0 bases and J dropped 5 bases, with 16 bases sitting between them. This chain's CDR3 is CASSQDSSGVKETQYF. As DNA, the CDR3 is TGCGCCAGCAGCCAAGATTCCTCGGGGGTGAAGGAGACCCAGTACTTC.

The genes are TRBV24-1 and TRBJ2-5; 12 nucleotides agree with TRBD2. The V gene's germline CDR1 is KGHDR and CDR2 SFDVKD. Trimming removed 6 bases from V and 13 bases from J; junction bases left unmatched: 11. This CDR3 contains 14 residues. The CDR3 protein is CATSPRTSGVSMYF. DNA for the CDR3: TGTGCCACCAGTCCCCGGACTAGCGGGGTCTCGATGTACTTC.

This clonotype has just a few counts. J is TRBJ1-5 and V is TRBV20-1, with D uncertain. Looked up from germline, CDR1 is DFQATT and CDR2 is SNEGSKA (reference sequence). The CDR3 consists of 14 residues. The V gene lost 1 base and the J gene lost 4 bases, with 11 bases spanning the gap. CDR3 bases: TGCAGTGCTAGAGCTTCGACCGCTAATCAGCCCCAGCATTTT. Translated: CSARASTANQPQHF.

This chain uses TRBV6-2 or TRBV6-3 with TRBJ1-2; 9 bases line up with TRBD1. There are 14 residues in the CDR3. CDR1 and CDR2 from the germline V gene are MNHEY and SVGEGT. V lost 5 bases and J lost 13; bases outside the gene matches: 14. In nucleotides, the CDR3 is TGTGCCAGCAGTGACGGACAGGGGACCGGTTCGCCCACCTTC. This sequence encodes CASSDGQGTGSPTF.

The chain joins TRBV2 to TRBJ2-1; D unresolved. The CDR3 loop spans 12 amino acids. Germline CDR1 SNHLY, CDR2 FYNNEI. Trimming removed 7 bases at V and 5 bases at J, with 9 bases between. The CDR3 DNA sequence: TGTGCCAGCACCCGGACCAACAATGAGCAGTTCTTC. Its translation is CASTRTNNEQFF.

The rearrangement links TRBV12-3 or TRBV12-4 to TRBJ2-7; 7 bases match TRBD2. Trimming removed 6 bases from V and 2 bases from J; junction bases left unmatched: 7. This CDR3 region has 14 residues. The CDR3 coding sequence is TGTGCCAGCAGGAGACTAGCTTTGCCCTACGAGCAGTACTTC. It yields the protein CASRRLALPYEQYF.

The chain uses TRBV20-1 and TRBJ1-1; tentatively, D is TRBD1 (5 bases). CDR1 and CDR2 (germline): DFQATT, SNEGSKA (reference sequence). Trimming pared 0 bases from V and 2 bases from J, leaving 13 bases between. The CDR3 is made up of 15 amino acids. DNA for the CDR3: TGCAGTGCTAGAGAGGGGCGGGGGAGTAACACTGAAGCTTTCTTT. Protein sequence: CSAREGRGSNTEAFF.

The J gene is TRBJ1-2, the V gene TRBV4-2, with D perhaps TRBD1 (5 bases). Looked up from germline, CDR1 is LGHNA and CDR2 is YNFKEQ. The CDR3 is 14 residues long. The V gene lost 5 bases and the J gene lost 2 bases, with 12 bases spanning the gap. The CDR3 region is CASSDAPGNYGYTF. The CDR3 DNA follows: TGTGCCAGCAGCGACGCCCCAGGGAACTATGGCTACACCTTC.

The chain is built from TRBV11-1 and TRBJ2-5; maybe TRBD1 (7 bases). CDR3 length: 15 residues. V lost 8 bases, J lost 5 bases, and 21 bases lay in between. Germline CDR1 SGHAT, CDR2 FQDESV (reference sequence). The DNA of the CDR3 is TGTGCCAGCGGAACAGAGGAGGGGGCGCGGGAGACCCAGTACTTC. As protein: CASGTEEGARETQYF.